Following are 24 T cell receptor beta chains from one sample sequenced in a study of regulatory T cells in long-lasting Graves disease. Sequencing libraries for TCR beta were prepared with iRepertoire HTBI primers and Arm-PCR of CDR3 regions. TCRdb re-called the multiplex PCR reads through MiXCR, storing one row per CDR3 protein. The sample carries about 460,000 distinct CDR3 sequences, approximately 23% recorded once. Time point meaning: persistent/refractory GD, antithyroid drugs over 5 years with positive TRAb. RNA isolated from PBMCs was used to make the TCR library. The material sequenced was peripheral blood mononuclear cells (PBMCs), taken when the disease was refractory, from a patient treated with antithyroid drugs. Receptors originate from a female donor with Graves disease.

The rearrangement joins TRBV6-5 to TRBJ2-7; TRBD1 agrees at 11 bases. The CDR3 covers 16 residues. Per the germline V gene, CDR1 is MNHEY and CDR2 is SVGAGI. V shed 2 bases and J 1 base; nucleotides not matched to a gene: 4. Here the CDR3 reads CASSYPGQGGSYEQYF. The CDR3 nucleotides read TGTGCCAGCAGTTACCCGGGACAGGGGGGATCCTACGAGCAGTACTTC.

The genes are TRBV14 and TRBJ1-4; TRBD1 agrees at 8 bases. J lost 6 bases, V lost 4 bases, and 7 bases had no gene match. Germline values: CDR1 SGHDN, CDR2 FVKESK. The CDR3 runs 15 residues. CDR3 DNA: TGTGCCAGCAGCCTGAACACAGGGGGTCATGAAAAACTGTTTTTT. This sequence encodes CASSLNTGGHEKLFF.

In this sample, this clonotype turned up many times. The V call is TRBV6-2 or TRBV6-3, the J call TRBJ1-5, with 7 bases identical to TRBD1. Germline CDR1 MNHEY, CDR2 SVGEGT. This CDR3 has 17 amino acids. V was pared by 6 bases and J by 0 bases, with 11 bases of the junction left unmatched. CDR3 nucleotides: TGTGCCAGCAGCCCAGGGGGGGGCCGGTATAGCAATCAGCCCCAGCATTTT. It yields the protein CASSPGGGRYSNQPQHF.

V is TRBV7-2 and J is TRBJ2-7, with TRBD2 matching over 8 bases. Trimming cost V 3 bases and J 2 bases; bases outside gene matches: 9. The CDR3 covers 16 residues. CDR1 is SGHTA, CDR2 FQGNSA, per germline. The CDR3 bases are TGTGCCAGCAGCTTCGGGCCGGCGGGAGGAACCTACGAGCAGTACTTC. Translated, it gives CASSFGPAGGTYEQYF.

The genes are TRBV5-1 and TRBJ2-5; D is perhaps TRBD1 (5 bases). The CDR3 runs to 14 residues. Germline V gene lookup returns CDR1 SGHRS and CDR2 YFSETQ. Trimming took 0 bases from V and 9 from J, leaving 15 bases between them. CDR3 bases: TGCGCCAGCAGCTTGGGGGGCGGCGATTCGGCCCAGTACTTC. Its protein is CASSLGGGDSAQYF.

This clonotype occurred many times. The chain links TRBV24-1 to TRBJ1-1; 8 nucleotides agree with TRBD1. This CDR3 has 14 amino acids. CDR1 is KGHDR, CDR2 SFDVKD, per germline. The junction had 4 bases not matched to a gene; V was cut back by 7 bases and J by 1 base. CDR3 DNA sequence: TGTGCCACCAGGGGGACAGGCGAGAACACTGAAGCTTTCTTT. This encodes CATRGTGENTEAFF.

This clonotype occurred many times. This chain connects TRBV24-1 to TRBJ1-2; D is unclear. In germline, CDR1 is KGHDR, CDR2 SFDVKD. The CDR3 length is 15 residues. The germline V and J ends were trimmed by 7 bases and 5 bases, with 19 bases remaining between them. This CDR3 is CATSSDSGGRYGYTF. In DNA, the CDR3 is TGTGCCACCAGCAGTGATTCTGGCGGAAGATATGGCTACACCTTC.

This clonotype was recorded many times. This chain connects TRBV20-1 to TRBJ1-2, with D unresolved. Trimming stripped 5 bases from V and 3 bases from J, with 10 bases between. Germline CDR1 reads DFQATT; CDR2 reads SNEGSKA (reference sequence). This CDR3 has 12 residues. CDR3 region: CSAWRTDYGYTF. The CDR3, as DNA: TGCAGTGCTTGGAGGACCGACTATGGCTACACCTTC.

V is TRBV6-5 and J is TRBJ2-6; D is perhaps TRBD1 or TRBD2 (5 bases each). CDR1 is MNHEY, CDR2 SVGAGI, per germline. CDR3 length equals 18 residues. V was cut by 0 bases and J by 0 bases, with 12 bases left in between. CDR3 coding DNA: TGTGCCAGCAGTTACTCATGGGACCGCTTCTCTGGGGCCAACGTCCTGACTTTC. This sequence encodes CASSYSWDRFSGANVLTF.

This clonotype was seen only a few times. This chain links TRBV7-2 with TRBJ2-7; perhaps TRBD2 as D (7 bases). CDR1 SGHTA and CDR2 FQGNSA come from the germline V gene. The CDR3 sequence is 14 residues long. V dropped 3 bases and J dropped 4 bases, with 13 bases sitting between them. As DNA, the CDR3 is TGTGCCAGCAGCTTTGGGGGGGGCAGATACGAGCAGTACTTC. Translating gives CASSFGGGRYEQYF.

This clonotype was detected only a few times. V gene TRBV28 combines with J gene TRBJ2-3, with 7 bases fitting TRBD2. Per the germline V gene, CDR1 is MDHEN and CDR2 is SYDVKM. Unmatched junction bases numbered 15, after V lost 6 bases and J lost 6 bases. This CDR3 is 16 amino acids long. CDR3 nucleotides: TGTGCCAGCAGCCCCTGGGCTAGCGGTTCCCCCGATACGCAGTATTTT. It codes for CASSPWASGSPDTQYF.

Details on this clonotype: Possible read error: a much larger clone is one base away. The chain employs TRBV19 and TRBJ1-5; D not certain. There are 15 residues in the CDR3. The germline V and J ends were trimmed by 10 bases and 9 bases, with 25 bases remaining between them. CDR1 is LNHDA and CDR2 is SQIVND in the germline V gene (reference sequence). CDR3 bases: TGTGCCACCTCCAGCAGTGGCCCTTTAGGTCGGCCCCAGCATTTT. Its protein product is CATSSSGPLGRPQHF.

This clonotype was detected only a few times. The rearrangement links TRBV5-6 to TRBJ2-7; D is unclear. There are 14 residues in the CDR3. Per the germline V gene, CDR1 is SGHDT and CDR2 is YYEEEE. The V end lost 2 bases, the J end lost 3 bases, and 12 bases lay between the germline ends. In DNA form, the CDR3 reads TGTGCCAGCAGCTTCACGGGTGTGATCTACGAGCAGTACTTC. Protein sequence: CASSFTGVIYEQYF.

On this clonotype: One junction end does not reproduce the germline sequence, and a read error may be involved. This rearrangement joins TRBV6-1 to TRBJ1-1; D might be TRBD1 (5 bases). The CDR3 is 13 amino acids. Germline V lookup: CDR1 MNHNS, CDR2 SASEGT. The CDR3 spells CASRQTGGTEASF. CDR3 coding DNA: TGTGCCAGCAGACAGACCGGGGGTACTGAAGCTTCCTTT.

The sample holds many counts of this clonotype. The chain employs TRBV7-2 and TRBJ2-2; D remains unclear. V lost 2 bases, J lost 3 bases, and 10 bases lay in between. The germline V gene encodes CDR1 SGHTA and CDR2 FQGNSA. The length of the CDR3 is 15 residues. CDR3 sequence (DNA): TGTGCCAGCAGCTTAAGGACGGATGACACCGGGGAGCTGTTTTTT. The encoded protein is CASSLRTDDTGELFF.

There are a few counts of this clonotype. This chain joins TRBV4-3 and TRBJ2-4; D gene ambiguous. The CDR3 sequence is 13 residues long. V was clipped by 0 bases and J by 5 bases, with 5 bases between them. The germline V gene has CDR1 LGHNA and CDR2 YSLEER. The CDR3 region is CASSQDFQNIQYF. CDR3 nucleotide sequence: TGCGCCAGCAGCCAAGATTTCCAAAACATTCAGTACTTC.

In this sample, this clonotype turned up many times. This chain joins TRBV10-3 and TRBJ1-1; D perhaps matches TRBD1 (6 bases). There are 13 residues in the CDR3. Germline-derived CDR1 and CDR2 are ENHRY and SYGVKD. Trimming removed 6 bases at V and 3 bases at J, with 11 bases between. CDR3 sequence: CAIRAGVYTEAFF. CDR3 DNA sequence: TGTGCCATCAGAGCAGGGGTGTACACTGAAGCTTTCTTT.

This clonotype showed up many times. The V and J genes are TRBV6-1 and TRBJ1-1; no clear D gene. The ends were cut back, 7 bases at V and 4 bases at J, with 13 bases in the middle. The germline CDR1 and CDR2 sequences are MNHNS and SASEGT. The CDR3 totals 13 residues. This chain's CDR3 is CASIQLSGTEAFF. Here the CDR3 DNA reads TGTGCCAGCATTCAACTTTCAGGCACTGAAGCTTTCTTT.

This clonotype was counted many times. A read error may produce the germline difference seen at one junction end. The chain carries TRBV7-2 and TRBJ1-2; perhaps TRBD1 as D (6 bases). The CDR3 spans 14 residues. CDR1 is SGHTA, CDR2 FQGNSA, per germline. The CDR3 DNA is TGTGCCAGCAGTTTAGGTCAGGGGAGCTATGGCTACACCTTC. Translating it yields CASSLGQGSYGYTF.

This clonotype appeared a few times. The final CDR3 position lacks the conserved phenylalanine or tryptophan, pointing to a likely read error. The rearrangement links TRBV3-1 to TRBJ1-5, with D perhaps TRBD1 (5 bases). Germline CDR1 reads LGHDT; CDR2 reads YNNKEL (reference sequence). V dropped 1 base and J dropped 7 bases, with 14 bases sitting between them. CDR3 length equals 15 residues. The CDR3 here is CASSQGGHLHQPQHS. The CDR3, as DNA: TGTGCCAGCAGCCAAGGAGGACATCTGCACCAGCCCCAGCATTCT.

This clonotype came up many times. The CDR3 spells CSVDAGGNTIYF. The CDR3 DNA follows: TGCAGCGTTGACGCAGGGGGAAACACCATATATTTT. This chain connects TRBV29-1 to TRBJ1-3; TRBD1 is a possible D gene (5 bases). V lost 3 bases, J lost 4 bases, and 7 bases lay in between. The V gene's germline CDR1 is SQVTM and CDR2 ANQGSEA. The CDR3 covers 12 residues.

Ten or more counts support this clonotype. The chain combines TRBV28 with TRBJ1-2, with unresolved D. V was shortened by 4 bases and J by 4 bases, with 16 bases between the two germline ends. CDR1 and CDR2 from the germline V gene are MDHEN and SYDVKM. This CDR3 is 15 amino acids long. The CDR3: CASSSPPDGLYGYTF. CDR3 coding DNA: TGTGCCAGCAGTTCCCCCCCTGACGGACTCTATGGCTACACCTTC.

The table lists this clonotype with a few counts. The chain links TRBV27 to TRBJ2-7, with D tentatively TRBD1 or TRBD2 (5 bases each). The CDR3 totals 14 residues. The V end lost 1 base, the J end lost 5 bases, and 12 bases lay between the germline ends. Germline CDR1 reads MNHEY; CDR2 reads SMNVEV (reference sequence). As DNA, the CDR3 is TGTGCCAGCAGTTTATACGCACTGGGGGACGAGCAGTACTTC. Translating it yields CASSLYALGDEQYF.

The chain links TRBV11-2 to TRBJ1-1, with 7 bases fitting TRBD1. The CDR3 has 16 amino acids. Germline V lookup: CDR1 SGHAT, CDR2 FQNNGV. Unmatched junction bases numbered 8, after V lost 4 bases and J lost 0 bases. The CDR3, as DNA: TGTGCCAGCAGCTCGGGGGACAGTTTAATGAACACTGAAGCTTTCTTT. This sequence encodes CASSSGDSLMNTEAFF.